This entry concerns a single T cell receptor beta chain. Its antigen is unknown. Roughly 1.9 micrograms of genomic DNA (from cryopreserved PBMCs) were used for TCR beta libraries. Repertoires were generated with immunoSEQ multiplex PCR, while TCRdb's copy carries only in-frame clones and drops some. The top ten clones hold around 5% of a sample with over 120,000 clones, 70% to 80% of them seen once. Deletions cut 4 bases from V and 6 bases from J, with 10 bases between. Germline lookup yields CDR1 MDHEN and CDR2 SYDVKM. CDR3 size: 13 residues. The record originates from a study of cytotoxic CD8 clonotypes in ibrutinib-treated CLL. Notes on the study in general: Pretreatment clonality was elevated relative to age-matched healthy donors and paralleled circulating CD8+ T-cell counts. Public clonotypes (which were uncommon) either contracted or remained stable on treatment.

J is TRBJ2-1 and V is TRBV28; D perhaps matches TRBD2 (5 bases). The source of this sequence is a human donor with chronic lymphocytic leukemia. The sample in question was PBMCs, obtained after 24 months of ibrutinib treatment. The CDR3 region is CASSYGGGNEQFF. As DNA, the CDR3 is TGTGCCAGCAGTTATGGAGGTGGCAATGAGCAGTTCTTC.